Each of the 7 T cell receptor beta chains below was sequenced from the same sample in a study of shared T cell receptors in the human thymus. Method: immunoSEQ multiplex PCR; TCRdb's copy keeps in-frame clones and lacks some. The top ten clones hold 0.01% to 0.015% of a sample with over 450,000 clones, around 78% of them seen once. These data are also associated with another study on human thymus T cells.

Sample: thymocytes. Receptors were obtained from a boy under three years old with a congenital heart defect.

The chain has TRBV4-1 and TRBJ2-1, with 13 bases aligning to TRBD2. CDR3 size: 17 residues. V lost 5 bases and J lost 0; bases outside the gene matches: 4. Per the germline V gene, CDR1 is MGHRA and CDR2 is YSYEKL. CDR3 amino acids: CASSRTSGGHSYNEQFF. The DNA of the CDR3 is TGCGCCAGCAGCAGGACTAGCGGGGGACACTCCTACAATGAGCAGTTCTTC.

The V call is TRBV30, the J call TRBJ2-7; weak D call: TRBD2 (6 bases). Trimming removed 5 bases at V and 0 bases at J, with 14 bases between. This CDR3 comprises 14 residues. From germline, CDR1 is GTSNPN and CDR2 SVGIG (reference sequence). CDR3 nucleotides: TGTGCCTGGGGGGGAGTAGCGGACTCCTACGAGCAGTACTTC. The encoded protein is CAWGGVADSYEQYF.

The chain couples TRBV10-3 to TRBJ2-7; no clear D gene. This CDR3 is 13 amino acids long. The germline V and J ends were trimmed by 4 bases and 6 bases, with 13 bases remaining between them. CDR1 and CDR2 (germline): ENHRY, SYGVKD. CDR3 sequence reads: CAISGAPKSEQYF. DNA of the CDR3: TGTGCCATCAGTGGGGCACCCAAGTCCGAGCAGTACTTC.

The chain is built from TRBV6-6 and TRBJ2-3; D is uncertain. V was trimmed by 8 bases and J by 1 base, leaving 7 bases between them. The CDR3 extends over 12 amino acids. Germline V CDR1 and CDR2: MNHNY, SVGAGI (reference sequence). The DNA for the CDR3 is TGTGCCAGCGGGCATCGCACAGATACGCAGTATTTT. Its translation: CASGHRTDTQYF.

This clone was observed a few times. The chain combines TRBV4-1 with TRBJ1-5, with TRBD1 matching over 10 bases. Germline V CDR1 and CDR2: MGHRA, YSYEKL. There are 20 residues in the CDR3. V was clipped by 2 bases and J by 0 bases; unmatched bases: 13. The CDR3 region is CASSQRGGDRGLYSNQPQHF. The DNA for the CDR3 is TGCGCCAGCAGCCAAAGGGGGGGGGACAGGGGACTTTATAGCAATCAGCCCCAGCATTTT.

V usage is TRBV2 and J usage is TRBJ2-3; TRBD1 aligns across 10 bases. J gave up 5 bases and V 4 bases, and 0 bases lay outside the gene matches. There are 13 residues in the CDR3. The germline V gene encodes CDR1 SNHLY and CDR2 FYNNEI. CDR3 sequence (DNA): TGTGCCAGCAGTGGGACAGGGGGAGATACGCAGTATTTT. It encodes CASSGTGGDTQYF.

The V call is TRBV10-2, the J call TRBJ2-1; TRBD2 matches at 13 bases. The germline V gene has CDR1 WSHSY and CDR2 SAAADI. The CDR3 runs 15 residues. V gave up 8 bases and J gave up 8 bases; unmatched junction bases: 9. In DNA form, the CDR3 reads TGCGCCAGCGATTTACTAGCGGGAGGGCCCCATGAGCAGTTCTTC. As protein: CASDLLAGGPHEQFF.